Below are 11 T cell receptor beta chains sequenced from a single sample in a study of blood T cell repertoires in COVID-19. TCRdb keeps only in-frame clones here, not all; method: immunoSEQ multiplex PCR. The sample lists over 250,000 clones, approximately 84% occurring once. Source material: peripheral blood. These receptors were obtained from a human donor with COVID-19, enrolled during active disease. The donor label of this sample is uncertain.

The V call is TRBV19, the J call TRBJ1-2; D ambiguous. The CDR3 totals 12 residues. From germline, CDR1 is LNHDA and CDR2 SQIVND (reference sequence). V was clipped by 4 bases and J by 8 bases, with 11 bases between them. CDR3 region: CASSRTGRGYTF. The DNA of the CDR3 is TGTGCCAGTAGTAGGACTGGGAGGGGCTACACCTTC. Supplemented by reference TRBV19 and TRBJ1-2, the full variable domain reads DGGITQSPKYLFRKEGQNVTLSCEQNLNHDAMYWYRQDPGQGLRLIYYSQIVNDFQKGDIAEGYSVSREKKESFPLTVTSAQKNPTAFYLCASSRTGRGYTFGSGTRLTVV.

The V gene is TRBV7-2, the J gene TRBJ1-5; TRBD1 agrees at 10 bases. V shed 1 base, J shed 5 bases, and the junction held 2 bases outside the gene matches. The CDR3 is 15 amino acids. CDR1 and CDR2 from the germline V gene are SGHTA and FQGNSA. CDR3 sequence (DNA): TGTGCCAGCAGCTTAGTGGGGACAGGGGATCAGCCCCAGCATTTT. Protein: CASSLVGTGDQPQHF.

The chain combines TRBV10-1 with TRBJ2-1, with TRBD2 matching over 16 bases. The ends lost 4 bases at V and 0 bases at J; junction bases unmatched: 6. Germline V lookup: CDR1 WNHNN, CDR2 SYGVQD (reference sequence). The CDR3 is made up of 19 amino acids. The CDR3 region is CASSGPGLAGGNSYNEQFF. In DNA form, the CDR3 reads TGCGCCAGCAGTGGACCGGGACTAGCGGGAGGGAACTCCTACAATGAGCAGTTCTTC.

This clone was seen only once. The gene calls are TRBV19 and TRBJ2-7; TRBD1 matches at 12 bases. Germline-derived CDR1 and CDR2 are LNHDA and SQIVND (reference sequence). The CDR3 spans 14 residues. V gave up 6 bases and J gave up 7 bases; unmatched junction bases: 7. CDR3 nucleotides: TGTGCCAGTAGCCCGGGACAGGGGGCTGGTGAGCAGTACTTC. This codes for CASSPGQGAGEQYF.

This clone was detected a few times. This chain links TRBV19 with TRBJ2-6; TRBD1 matches at 9 bases. Germline V gene data show CDR1 as LNHDA and CDR2 as SQIVND (reference sequence). V gave up 5 bases and J gave up 4 bases; unmatched junction bases: 6. The CDR3 consists of 16 residues. The chain's CDR3 is CASSPTGGAGANVLTF. As DNA, the CDR3 is TGTGCCAGTAGTCCTACAGGGGGCGCGGGGGCCAACGTCCTGACTTTC.

The chain is built from TRBV5-4 and TRBJ2-1; 8 bases agree with TRBD1. The ends lost 3 bases at V and 4 bases at J; junction bases unmatched: 9. Germline CDR1 is SGHNT and CDR2 is YYREEE (reference sequence). The CDR3 length is 16 residues. In nucleotides, the CDR3 is TGTGCCAGCAGCTACGGACAGGGAGTGAAATACAATGAGCAGTTCTTC. It specifies CASSYGQGVKYNEQFF.

The rearrangement links TRBV7-2 to TRBJ2-7, with TRBD1 matching over 8 bases. Per the germline V gene, CDR1 is SGHTA and CDR2 is FQGNSA. The CDR3 is 14 residues long. V was pared by 11 bases and J by 4 bases, with 13 bases of the junction left unmatched. The CDR3 loop is CASYSPTGDYEQYF. The CDR3 DNA is TGTGCCTCCTACTCCCCGACAGGGGATTACGAGCAGTACTTC.

The chain combines TRBV2 with TRBJ2-2; 7 bases agree with TRBD1. V lost 6 bases and J lost 4; bases outside the gene matches: 11. Germline loops: CDR1 SNHLY, CDR2 FYNNEI. This CDR3 has 16 residues. CDR3 bases: TGTGCCAGCAGCCCGAACGGACAGGCGATCACCGGGGAGCTGTTTTTT. Residues: CASSPNGQAITGELFF. Full variable domain (outside the CDR3, taken from reference TRBV2 and TRBJ2-2): EPEVTQTPSHQVTQMGQEVILRCVPISNHLYFYWYRQILGQKVEFLVSFYNNEISEKSEIFDDQFSVERPDGSNFTLKIRSTKLEDSAMYFCASSPNGQAITGELFFGEGSRLTVL.

Points on this clone: Additional DNA sequences in this sample encode the identical CDR3. The chain links TRBV19 to TRBJ1-1, with D hard to call. V was cut by 1 base and J by 1 base, with 7 bases left in between. Germline loops: CDR1 LNHDA, CDR2 SQIVND (reference sequence). The CDR3 is 14 amino acids. The CDR3 protein is CASSIGGGNTEAFF. DNA for the CDR3: TGTGCCAGTAGTATAGGAGGAGGGAACACTGAAGCTTTCTTT.

The chain has TRBV4-1 and TRBJ2-6; no reliable D call. This CDR3 is built from 16 residues. CDR1 and CDR2 (germline): MGHRA, YSYEKL. Trimming took 0 bases from V and 0 from J, leaving 6 bases between them. The CDR3 loop is CASSQDWASGANVLTF. The CDR3 DNA reads TGCGCCAGCAGCCAAGATTGGGCCTCTGGGGCCAACGTCCTGACTTTC.

The rearrangement uses TRBV5-1 and TRBJ2-7, with 7 bases fitting TRBD2. Germline V gene sequence: CDR1 SGHRS, CDR2 YFSETQ. J gave up 3 bases and V 1 base, and 10 bases lay outside the gene matches. The CDR3 runs 16 residues. Written as DNA, the CDR3 is TGCGCCAGCAGCTTGTTAACTAGCGCAACGGGCTACGAGCAGTACTTC. Protein: CASSLLTSATGYEQYF.